This T cell receptor beta chain came from a study of T-cell memory formation after mild COVID-19. General observations from the study: In second-wave clones peaking day 37, SARS-CoV-2 specificity remained unconfirmed. Memory sampled before infection contained some responding clones, suggesting cross-reactive memory joined.

This clonotype was detected a few times. The target antigen is unknown. Libraries for TCRalpha and TCRbeta carried sample barcodes and unique molecular identifiers via 5'RACE. Each CDR3 protein gets one entry after TCRdb re-called the 5' RACE reads with MiXCR. The sample yields hundreds of thousands of distinct CDR3 sequences, about a sixth seen once. This CDR3 has 15 amino acids. J gave up 6 bases and V 8 bases, and 3 bases lay outside the gene matches. Germline V gene lookup returns CDR1 MNHEY and CDR2 SVGEGT. This chain connects TRBV6-2 or TRBV6-3 to TRBJ2-2; 16 nucleotides line up with TRBD2. The specimen sequenced was PBMCs or a T cell subset sorted from them (not recorded which). The sequence was collected from an adult woman who had mild COVID-19 (a few samples of this study predate the infection). Cell type and time point are not known. The CDR3 nucleotides read TGTGCCAGCCTGGGACTAGCGGGAGGGGCCGGGGAGCTGTTTTTT. This codes for CASLGLAGGAGELFF.